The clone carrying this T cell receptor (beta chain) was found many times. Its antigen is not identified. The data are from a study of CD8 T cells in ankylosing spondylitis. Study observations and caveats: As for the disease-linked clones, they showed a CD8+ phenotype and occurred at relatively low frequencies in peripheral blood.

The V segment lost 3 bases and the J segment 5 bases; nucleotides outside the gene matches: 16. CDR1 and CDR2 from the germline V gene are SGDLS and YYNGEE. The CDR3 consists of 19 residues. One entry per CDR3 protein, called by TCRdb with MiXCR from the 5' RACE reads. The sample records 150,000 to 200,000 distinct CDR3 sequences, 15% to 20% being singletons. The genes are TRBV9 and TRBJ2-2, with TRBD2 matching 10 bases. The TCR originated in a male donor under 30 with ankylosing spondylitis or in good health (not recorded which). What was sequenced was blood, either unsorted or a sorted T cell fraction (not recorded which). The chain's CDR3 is CASSENRGGSGRRTGELFF. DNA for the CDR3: TGTGCCAGCAGCGAAAACAGGGGGGGTAGCGGGAGGAGGACCGGGGAGCTGTTTTTT.